This TCR beta chain appears in the sequencing data of a study of monozygotic twins with cystic fibrosis. In the case of this clone: Its cognate antigen is unknown.

This CDR3 is built from 16 residues. From germline, CDR1 is MNHEY and CDR2 SMNVEV (reference sequence). The ends were cut back, 2 bases at V and 0 bases at J, with 14 bases in the middle. General study points: No link emerged between shared CDR3 counts and age, concordance or severity. Median Simpson clonality of 0.0095 suggested naive T cells predominated. Monozygotic CF twins shared more identical nucleotide clonotypes than unrelated patients. In 13 of 16 pairs, V gene usage was closest to the co-twin's.

Method: immunoSEQ multiplex PCR; TCRdb's copy keeps in-frame clones and lacks some. The sample records 15,000 to 20,000 clones, about 96% being singletons. Sequencing was done on a sample of blood. This receptor was taken from a girl aged 2 to 10 with cystic fibrosis. The V gene is TRBV27, the J gene TRBJ2-7; D possibly uses TRBD1 or TRBD2 (5 bases each). The CDR3 protein is CASSLAPGTDSYEQYF. As DNA, the CDR3 is TGTGCCAGCAGTTTAGCCCCCGGGACCGACTCCTACGAGCAGTACTTC.